Listed below are T cell receptor beta chains from one sample, sequenced in a study of T cells in Graves' hyperthyroidism and ophthalmopathy. A single record per CDR3 protein comes from TCRdb applying MiXCR to the multiplex PCR reads. The table records under 400,000 distinct CDR3 sequences, 15% to 20% of them present only once. The sequenced material came from blood. These receptors were collected from a woman between 45 and 65 years old with Graves' hyperthyroidism. Each CDR3 is given without its conserved first and last residue. A D gene is named only where the DNA matches it firmly. Only some rows state a clone size, as once, few, many or a class for expanded clones.

D gene,clone size,V gene,J gene,CDR3 protein
TRBD1,-,TRBV5-1,TRBJ2-2,ASVETGGTGELF
-,many,TRBV20-1,TRBJ2-5,SARDSQGWETQY
-,-,TRBV30,TRBJ2-1,AWSVGGASGYSDEQF
TRBD1,-,TRBV28,TRBJ1-2,ASSSQGVGLYGYT
TRBD2,-,TRBV7-2,TRBJ2-7,ASREGLAGGYEQY
-,few,TRBV5-6,TRBJ1-3,ASSFGNSGNTIY
-,few,TRBV10-1,TRBJ1-1,ASSSHRDPMWAF
-,few,TRBV7-9,TRBJ1-6,ASSLEGESSYNSPLH
-,many,TRBV7-9,TRBJ2-1,ASSPPGGQYNEQF
-,few,TRBV15,TRBJ1-1,ATSSVRGTEAF
TRBD2,-,TRBV4-2,TRBJ2-1,ASSQDRFGRGFTNEQF
TRBD2,few,TRBV7-3,TRBJ2-2,ASSLGGTANTGELF
TRBD1,many,TRBV27,TRBJ1-1,ASSTRQGRVTEAF
-,many,TRBV28,TRBJ2-7,ASSLLIDTMQY
TRBD1,few,TRBV18,TRBJ1-1,ASSPGDRSGTEAF
-,many,TRBV7-2,TRBJ2-2,ASSLGLAGKGTGELF
TRBD1,few,TRBV20-1,TRBJ1-5,SANRGGPDQPQH
-,many,TRBV18,TRBJ2-7,ASSPRGSLTYEQY
-,few,TRBV20-1,TRBJ2-1,SAKKRTGDYNEQF
TRBD1,few,TRBV2,TRBJ2-5,ASRKQGAEETQY
TRBD2,many,TRBV12-3/TRBV12-4,TRBJ2-1,ASSLNSGGYNEQF
TRBD1,many,TRBV28,TRBJ1-2,ASSLTTGGYGYT
-,many,TRBV7-2,TRBJ2-1,ASSLGAYYNEQF
TRBD1,few,TRBV5-6,TRBJ1-1,ASSFGQGSIEAF
-,-,TRBV9,TRBJ1-2,ASSVGGQGDYGYT
TRBD1,-,TRBV20-1,TRBJ1-1,SARRGDRGLRAEAF
-,once,TRBV27,TRBJ1-4,ASSSLGGLSEKLF
-,-,TRBV20-1,TRBJ2-7,SAQSGTWYQTEQY
TRBD1,few,TRBV24-1,TRBJ1-1,TTSDRGENTEAF
TRBD1,-,TRBV18,TRBJ2-6,ASSPLPGGSGANVLT
TRBD1,many,TRBV27,TRBJ2-5,ASSSHQGEETQY
-,-,TRBV7-2,TRBJ1-6,ASSPGPTGLGNSPLH
TRBD2,-,TRBV10-3,TRBJ2-3,AISHGLAGGTTDTQY
-,-,TRBV9,TRBJ2-3,ASSVESGQADTQY
-,-,TRBV11-2,TRBJ2-7,ASSSAGEQY
-,many,TRBV10-3,TRBJ2-1,AISESEGLGSYNEQF
-,-,TRBV5-4,TRBJ1-1,ASSLRNDGEAF
TRBD2,many,TRBV5-6,TRBJ2-7,ASSRGGYTEQY
-,-,TRBV6-1,TRBJ1-2,ASSDRTANGYT
-,-,TRBV28,TRBJ1-1,ASSFGGKTEAF
TRBD1,few,TRBV24-1,TRBJ1-1,ATSDPDRDSTEAF
-,-,TRBV6-1,TRBJ1-2,ASKYGPENYGYT
-,few,TRBV6-1,TRBJ2-6,ASTLTNGVAGANVLT
-,-,TRBV7-7,TRBJ2-5,ASSRFLADQETQY
TRBD1,few,TRBV29-1,TRBJ1-1,VSRGGDTEAF
TRBD1,few,TRBV11-1,TRBJ2-5,ASSLGGRGQWETQY
TRBD1,many,TRBV5-1,TRBJ1-1,ASSGRQGTTEAF
TRBD1,-,TRBV6-5,TRBJ1-1,ASSYPTGEAF
-,-,TRBV19,TRBJ1-5,ASSIGRSRVQPQH